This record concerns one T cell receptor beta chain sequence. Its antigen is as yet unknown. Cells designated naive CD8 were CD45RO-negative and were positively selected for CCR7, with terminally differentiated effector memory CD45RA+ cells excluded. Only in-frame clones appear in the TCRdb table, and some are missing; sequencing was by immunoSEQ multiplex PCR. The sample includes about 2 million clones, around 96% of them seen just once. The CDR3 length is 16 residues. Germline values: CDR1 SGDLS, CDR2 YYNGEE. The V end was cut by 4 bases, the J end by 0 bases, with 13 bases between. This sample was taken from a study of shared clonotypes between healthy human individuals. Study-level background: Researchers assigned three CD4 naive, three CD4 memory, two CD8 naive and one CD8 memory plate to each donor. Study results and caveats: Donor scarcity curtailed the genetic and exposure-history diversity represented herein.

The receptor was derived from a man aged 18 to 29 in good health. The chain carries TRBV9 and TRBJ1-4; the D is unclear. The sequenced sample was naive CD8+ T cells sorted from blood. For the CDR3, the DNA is TGTGCCAGCAGCCCTGATGGACGGGCAACTAATGAAAAACTGTTTTTT. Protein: CASSPDGRATNEKLFF.